These 8 T cell receptor beta chains were all obtained from the same sample, sequenced in a study of spatial heterogeneity in lung cancer. The time point here: blood at routine non-recurrence follow-up after resection. Without sorting, whole RNA was sequenced from tumor, nontumor lung or frozen PBMC. TCRdb ran MiXCR on the 5' RACE reads and lists one entry per CDR3 protein. The table records some 110,000 distinct CDR3 sequences, approximately 12% of them present only once. This specimen consisted of PBMCs, obtained at follow-up. Receptor source: a male donor with early-stage non-small cell lung cancer.

Only a few counts were recorded for this clonotype. The chain carries TRBV19 and TRBJ2-3; perhaps TRBD1 as D (5 bases). The V gene lost 6 bases and the J gene lost 2 bases, with 9 bases spanning the gap. CDR1 and CDR2 (germline): LNHDA, SQIVND (reference sequence). The CDR3 totals 13 residues. CDR3 DNA: TGTGCCAGTAGGAAGGACAACACAGATACGCAGTATTTT. Translation gives CASRKDNTDTQYF.

The chain has TRBV5-1 and TRBJ1-4; TRBD1 is a possible D gene (5 bases). Germline CDR1 SGHRS, CDR2 YFSETQ. With 4 bases removed from V and 3 bases from J, the gap between germline ends came to 10 bases. This CDR3 spans 14 amino acids. CDR3 nucleotide sequence: TGCGCCAGCAGCGGGGGTGCAGCTAATGAAAAACTGTTTTTT. It specifies CASSGGAANEKLFF.

This clonotype has a handful of counts. The chain combines TRBV6-5 with TRBJ2-1; TRBD2 aligns across 10 bases. From germline, CDR1 is MNHEY and CDR2 SVGAGI. The CDR3 has 14 amino acids. V lost 2 bases and J lost 5; bases outside the gene matches: 0. Here the CDR3 DNA reads TGTGCCAGCAGTTACCTAGCGGGGGACAATGAGCAGTTCTTC. Translating gives CASSYLAGDNEQFF.

Here the CDR3 reads CASSQETGWTNEKLFF. In DNA, the CDR3 is TGCGCCAGCAGCCAAGAAACAGGGTGGACTAATGAAAAACTGTTTTTT. The genes are TRBV4-3 and TRBJ1-4, with a possible D match to TRBD1 (6 bases). CDR1 is LGHNA and CDR2 is YSLEER in the germline V gene. V was cut by 0 bases and J by 2 bases, with 10 bases left in between. This CDR3 has 16 residues.

This clonotype has just a few counts. This chain connects TRBV20-1 to TRBJ2-5, with TRBD2 matching over 12 bases. Per germline, CDR1 DFQATT and CDR2 SNEGSKA (reference sequence). This CDR3 has 15 amino acids. The V gene end was trimmed by 5 bases and the J gene end by 4 bases; junction bases not matched to a gene: 8. For the CDR3, the DNA is TGCAGTGCTGGACTTGGACTAGCGGGGCGAGAGACCCAGTACTTC. This sequence encodes CSAGLGLAGRETQYF.

The gene calls are TRBV3-1 and TRBJ2-5; 8 bases align to TRBD1. Germline values: CDR1 LGHDT, CDR2 YNNKEL (reference sequence). Trimming cost V 4 bases and J 3 bases; bases outside gene matches: 10. The CDR3 is 16 amino acids. CDR3 region: CASSPAPGQAKETQYF. In DNA form, the CDR3 reads TGTGCCAGCAGCCCAGCCCCGGGACAGGCAAAAGAGACCCAGTACTTC.

This clonotype was counted only a few times. CDR3 region: CASSPVQQLGNTIYF. CDR3 nucleotides: TGTGCCAGCTCACCGGTGCAGCAGCTTGGAAACACCATATATTTT. The rearrangement links TRBV18 to TRBJ1-3; no clear D gene. The ends were cut back, 3 bases at V and 3 bases at J, with 12 bases in the middle. This CDR3 has 15 residues. CDR1 is KGHSH and CDR2 is LQKENI in the germline V gene.

This rearrangement joins TRBV15 to TRBJ1-1; 7 nucleotides align to TRBD1. The CDR3 extends over 15 amino acids. Germline V gene sequence: CDR1 LNHNV, CDR2 YYDKDF (reference sequence). J gave up 3 bases and V 1 base, and 5 bases lay outside the gene matches. The CDR3 DNA sequence: TGTGCCACCAGCAGAGGACAGGGCGCTTACACTGAAGCTTTCTTT. Translation: CATSRGQGAYTEAFF.